This passage covers 28 T cell receptor beta chains from one sample sequenced in a study of response to subunit inactivated influenza vaccine. TCRdb reprocessed the RT-PCR reads with MiXCR, giving one entry per CDR3 protein. Of over 400,000 distinct CDR3 sequences listed, over 9.5% were seen once; the top ten hold about an eighth. This material consisted of PBMCs from blood, taken roughly 45 days after vaccination. The receptors derive from a man in his fifties or sixties who received an inactivated influenza vaccine.

This clonotype has a handful of counts. V gene TRBV6-5 combines with J gene TRBJ2-3, with a tentative D call TRBD2 (7 bases). CDR3 length: 17 residues. Trimming cost V 2 bases and J 2 bases, with 17 bases left between them. The V gene's germline CDR1 is MNHEY and CDR2 SVGAGI. The CDR3 here is CASSYVGGRFFTDTQYF. The CDR3 DNA is TGTGCCAGCAGTTACGTCGGGGGGCGATTCTTCACAGATACGCAGTATTTT.

At least ten counts were recorded for this clonotype. This rearrangement joins TRBV9 to TRBJ2-5; 8 bases align to TRBD2. J was trimmed by 1 base and V by 3 bases; bases with no gene match: 5. CDR1 SGDLS and CDR2 YYNGEE come from the germline V gene. CDR3 size: 15 residues. Here the CDR3 reads CASSDTGLAQETQYF. DNA of the CDR3: TGTGCCAGCAGCGATACAGGACTAGCCCAAGAGACCCAGTACTTC.

The table lists this clonotype with a few counts. This chain's CDR3 is CASSGGQHQETQYF. The CDR3 DNA sequence: TGCGCCAGCAGCGGCGGACAGCACCAAGAGACCCAGTACTTC. This sequence joins TRBV5-1 and TRBJ2-5; D might be TRBD1 (6 bases). The length of the CDR3 is 14 residues. Germline V CDR1 and CDR2: SGHRS, YFSETQ. The V and J ends lost 4 bases and 0 bases respectively, with 10 bases between them.

The rearrangement uses TRBV5-1 and TRBJ2-5; D is uncertain. Germline values: CDR1 SGHRS, CDR2 YFSETQ. The V end lost 2 bases, the J end lost 2 bases, and 10 bases lay between the germline ends. This CDR3 comprises 14 residues. CDR3 nucleotide sequence: TGCGCCAGCAGCTTCTTGGCGTCTCAAGAGACCCAGTACTTC. This codes for CASSFLASQETQYF.

This clonotype appeared many times. The chain recombines TRBV5-1 with TRBJ2-1; TRBD1 matches at 7 bases. V lost 0 bases to trimming and J lost 6 bases; unmatched junction nucleotides: 3. In germline, CDR1 is SGHRS, CDR2 YFSETQ. This CDR3 contains 14 residues. In DNA form, the CDR3 reads TGCGCCAGCAGCTTGGGACAGGGCCCCAATGAGCAGTTCTTC. Translated, it gives CASSLGQGPNEQFF. Full variable domain (remainder filled in from reference TRBV5-1 and TRBJ2-1): KAGVTQTPRYLIKTRGQQVTLSCSPISGHRSVSWYQQTPGQGLQFLFEYFSETQRNKGNFPGRFSGRQFSNSRSEMNVSTLELGDSALYLCASSLGQGPNEQFFGPGTRLTVL.

This clonotype was observed many times. The gene calls are TRBV6-5 and TRBJ1-6; D is unclear. This CDR3 contains 14 residues. V was trimmed by 2 bases and J by 8 bases, leaving 10 bases between them. Germline values: CDR1 MNHEY, CDR2 SVGAGI. In DNA form, the CDR3 reads TGTGCCAGCAGTTACGGGTATACAGATTCACCCCTCCACTTT. Protein product: CASSYGYTDSPLHF.

This chain uses TRBV20-1 with TRBJ2-7; TRBD2 aligns across 10 bases. J lost 3 bases, V lost 0 bases, and 2 bases had no gene match. The CDR3 is made up of 14 amino acids. Germline CDR1 is DFQATT and CDR2 is SNEGSKA (reference sequence). This CDR3 is CSARETSGVYEQYF. In DNA form, the CDR3 reads TGCAGTGCTAGAGAAACTAGCGGGGTCTACGAGCAGTACTTC.

The CDR3 spells CASSLPDTTDTQYF. In nucleotides, the CDR3 is TGTGCCAGCAGCCTTCCGGACACAACAGATACGCAGTATTTT. The chain is built from TRBV5-5 and TRBJ2-3, with D possibly being TRBD1 (5 bases). The germline gives CDR1 SGHKS, CDR2 YYEKEE (reference sequence). V lost 4 bases and J lost 3, with 12 bases in between. The CDR3 totals 14 residues.

This clonotype was counted at least ten times. This chain links TRBV20-1 with TRBJ2-1; 7 bases line up with TRBD2. Germline V gene sequence: CDR1 DFQATT, CDR2 SNEGSKA (reference sequence). CDR3 length: 15 amino acids. The junction had 8 bases not matched to a gene; V was cut back by 0 bases and J by 6 bases. CDR3 region: CSARDLWEGGNEQFF. The CDR3, as DNA: TGCAGTGCTAGAGATCTGTGGGAGGGTGGCAATGAGCAGTTCTTC.

This clonotype was observed at least ten times. This chain joins TRBV6-1 and TRBJ1-6; D unclear. There are 15 residues in the CDR3. The V gene's germline CDR1 is MNHNS and CDR2 SASEGT. Deletions cut 8 bases from V and 0 bases from J, with 11 bases between. In nucleotides, the CDR3 is TGTGCCAGCCACCACTGGAGCTCCTATAATTCACCCCTCCACTTT. It translates to CASHHWSSYNSPLHF.

This clonotype was counted at least ten times. The V and J genes are TRBV11-2 and TRBJ1-6; D is undetermined. Germline V gives CDR1 SGHAT, CDR2 FQNNGV. This CDR3 comprises 16 residues. The germline V and J ends were trimmed by 2 bases and 10 bases, with 18 bases remaining between them. CDR3 sequence: CASSLPGQARRSPLHF. CDR3 nucleotide sequence: TGTGCCAGCAGCTTACCTGGGCAGGCTAGGCGGTCACCCCTCCACTTT.

This clonotype occurred many times. The chain recombines TRBV10-3 with TRBJ1-3; 8 bases match TRBD1. Germline loops: CDR1 ENHRY, CDR2 SYGVKD. The ends lost 7 bases at V and 0 bases at J; junction bases unmatched: 5. This CDR3 has 15 amino acids. CDR3 residues: CAIMAGGLSGNTIYF. The DNA of the CDR3 is TGTGCCATCATGGCAGGGGGCCTCTCTGGAAACACCATATATTTT.

This clonotype was observed many times. The V call is TRBV11-2, the J call TRBJ2-5, with D possibly being TRBD2 (6 bases). The CDR3 is 17 residues long. Germline V gene lookup returns CDR1 SGHAT and CDR2 FQNNGV. V was trimmed by 0 bases and J by 1 base, leaving 15 bases between them. This chain's CDR3 is CASSLDWGTPSQETQYF. The DNA for the CDR3 is TGTGCCAGCAGCTTAGACTGGGGGACTCCATCCCAAGAGACCCAGTACTTC.

In this sample, this clonotype turned up a few times. This rearrangement joins TRBV7-2 to TRBJ2-7; D possibly corresponds to TRBD2 (6 bases). The V gene lost 5 bases and the J gene lost 7 bases, with 15 bases spanning the gap. CDR1 SGHTA and CDR2 FQGNSA come from the germline V gene. The CDR3 loop spans 13 amino acids. The CDR3 sequence is CASSRRGAGEQYF. In nucleotides, the CDR3 is TGTGCCAGCAGCCGACGAGGGGCGGGAGAGCAGTACTTC.

Many counts were recorded for this clonotype. The rearrangement uses TRBV18 and TRBJ2-1, with D unclear. Trimming took off 2 bases at V and 8 bases at J, with 10 bases between the two ends. The germline V gene encodes CDR1 KGHSH and CDR2 LQKENI. The CDR3 consists of 13 residues. CDR3 bases: TGTGCCAGCTCACCATCACATGTGGATGAGCAGTTCTTC. Protein product: CASSPSHVDEQFF.

This clonotype was counted at least ten times. The V and J genes are TRBV27 and TRBJ2-1; D not certain. There are 16 residues in the CDR3. Trimming took 5 bases from V and 5 from J, leaving 19 bases between them. Looked up from germline, CDR1 is MNHEY and CDR2 is SMNVEV (reference sequence). Here the CDR3 reads CASSPPLRTLNNEQFF. CDR3 in DNA: TGTGCCAGCAGTCCCCCCCTGAGGACCCTTAACAATGAGCAGTTCTTC.

The chain combines TRBV5-1 with TRBJ2-3; TRBD1 is a possible D gene (5 bases). CDR1 SGHRS and CDR2 YFSETQ come from the germline V gene. The CDR3 extends over 15 amino acids. Between the trimmed V and J ends, which lost 1 base and 2 bases, there was a span of 11 bases. Here the CDR3 DNA reads TGCGCCAGCAGCTTGTGGGTCAGGGACACAGATACGCAGTATTTT. Its protein is CASSLWVRDTDTQYF.

The V gene is TRBV27, the J gene TRBJ2-5, with D tentatively TRBD2 (6 bases). The CDR3 loop spans 14 amino acids. V dropped 6 bases and J dropped 5 bases, with 16 bases sitting between them. Germline V gene lookup returns CDR1 MNHEY and CDR2 SMNVEV (reference sequence). The CDR3 region has the DNA TGTGCCAGCAGGCCCTTGGGGGGTCGGGAGACCCAGTACTTC. Its translation: CASRPLGGRETQYF.

Many counts were recorded for this clonotype. This sequence joins TRBV9 and TRBJ2-1; 13 bases map to TRBD2. Trimming at V came to 0 bases and at J to 3 bases, leaving 3 bases not matched to a gene. Germline V gene data show CDR1 as SGDLS and CDR2 as YYNGEE. CDR3 length: 17 residues. This chain's CDR3 is CASSVELAGGFYNEQFF. CDR3 nucleotides: TGTGCCAGCAGCGTAGAACTAGCGGGGGGGTTCTACAATGAGCAGTTCTTC.

In this sample, this clonotype turned up a few times. The V and J genes are TRBV11-1 and TRBJ1-2; D might be TRBD1 (6 bases). The germline V and J ends were trimmed by 1 base and 2 bases, with 23 bases remaining between them. Germline V gene lookup returns CDR1 SGHAT and CDR2 FQDESV (reference sequence). The CDR3 totals 19 residues. The CDR3 sequence is CASSLGAGQTRFWNYGYTF. In nucleotides, the CDR3 is TGTGCCAGCAGCTTAGGGGCTGGACAGACCCGATTTTGGAACTATGGCTACACCTTC.

This chain uses TRBV3-1 with TRBJ1-1, with D perhaps matching TRBD1 (5 bases). The length of the CDR3 is 12 residues. The V and J ends lost 4 bases and 10 bases respectively, with 13 bases between them. Per germline, CDR1 LGHDT and CDR2 YNNKEL (reference sequence). The CDR3 coding sequence is TGTGCCAGCAGCCGCCTTGGGAGGGGAGCTTTCTTT. This gives the protein CASSRLGRGAFF.

This clonotype was detected ten times or more. In DNA form, the CDR3 reads TGTGCCATCAGTGAAAAGCGGGTGAGCACAGATACGCAGTATTTT. Amino acids: CAISEKRVSTDTQYF. The chain carries TRBV10-3 and TRBJ2-3; tentatively, D is TRBD2 (6 bases). The CDR3 sequence is 15 residues long. Germline lookup yields CDR1 ENHRY and CDR2 SYGVKD. Trimming removed 3 bases from V and 0 bases from J, with 10 bases in between.

The V gene is TRBV12-3 or TRBV12-4, the J gene TRBJ2-5; 8 bases align to TRBD1. Germline trimming cut 6 bases from V and 4 bases from J; bases unmatched to any gene: 7. CDR3 length: 14 amino acids. The CDR3 protein is CASSLQGGRETQYF. CDR3 DNA: TGTGCCAGCAGCCTACAGGGGGGTAGAGAGACCCAGTACTTC.

There are a few counts of this clonotype. The chain joins TRBV6-1 to TRBJ1-5, with TRBD1 matching over 9 bases. The V and J ends lost 8 bases and 6 bases, in that order; junction bases with no gene match: 5. CDR1 is MNHNS and CDR2 is SASEGT in the germline V gene. The CDR3 is 13 residues long. The chain's CDR3 is CASQQGAGQPQHF. The CDR3 coding sequence is TGTGCCAGCCAACAGGGGGCAGGTCAGCCCCAGCATTTT.

This clonotype was counted a few times. V usage is TRBV6-5 and J usage is TRBJ2-6; D unclear. V lost 2 bases, J lost 0 bases, and 8 bases lay in between. The germline gives CDR1 MNHEY, CDR2 SVGAGI. This CDR3 comprises 16 residues. The CDR3 spells CASSYIASSGANVLTF. As DNA, the CDR3 is TGTGCCAGCAGTTACATCGCGAGCTCTGGGGCCAACGTCCTGACTTTC.

This clonotype was counted only a few times. The gene calls are TRBV4-3 and TRBJ2-7; D uncertain. Trimming took off 1 base at V and 3 bases at J, with 7 bases between the two ends. Germline loops: CDR1 LGHNA, CDR2 YSLEER. The CDR3 sequence is 13 residues long. The CDR3 DNA follows: TGCGCCAGCAGCCAAGGAATCCACTACGAGCAGTACTTC. Translation: CASSQGIHYEQYF.

This clonotype was observed a few times. The rearrangement uses TRBV10-3 and TRBJ1-1, with 8 bases matching TRBD1. Per germline, CDR1 ENHRY and CDR2 SYGVKD. V shed 4 bases and J 4 bases; nucleotides not matched to a gene: 2. The CDR3 covers 13 residues. The CDR3 protein is CAISGTGGTEAFF. CDR3 coding DNA: TGTGCCATCAGTGGTACAGGGGGCACTGAAGCTTTCTTT.

The sample holds a few counts of this clonotype. This CDR3 is CASSRDEGNQPQHF. The CDR3, as DNA: TGTGCCAGCTCACGCGACGAGGGGAATCAGCCCCAGCATTTT. The V and J genes are TRBV18 and TRBJ1-5; maybe TRBD1 (5 bases). The germline V and J ends were trimmed by 4 bases and 4 bases, with 11 bases remaining between them. The CDR3 is 14 residues long. Germline V gives CDR1 KGHSH, CDR2 LQKENI.